This TCR beta chain is from a study of blood T cell repertoires in COVID-19. Using immunoSEQ multiplex PCR, the repertoire was profiled, and TCRdb retains in-frame clones only, with some absent. The table lists about 72,000 clones, 75% to 90% of them singletons. The sequenced sample was peripheral blood. This TCR was sampled from an elderly woman with acute or convalescent COVID-19.

In nucleotides, the CDR3 is TGTGCCAGTAGAAAGGGACTGAGCTCCTACGAGCAGTACTTC. Translated: CASRKGLSSYEQYF. V and J are TRBV19 and TRBJ2-7; tentative D call: TRBD2 (6 bases). Trimming left V 6 bases short and J 0 bases short, with 12 bases between. Germline lookup yields CDR1 LNHDA and CDR2 SQIVND (reference sequence). The CDR3 loop spans 14 amino acids. Full variable domain (missing parts from reference TRBV19 and TRBJ2-7): DGGITQSPKYLFRKEGQNVTLSCEQNLNHDAMYWYRQDPGQGLRLIYYSQIVNDFQKGDIAEGYSVSREKKESFPLTVTSAQKNPTAFYLCASRKGLSSYEQYFGPGTRLTVT.